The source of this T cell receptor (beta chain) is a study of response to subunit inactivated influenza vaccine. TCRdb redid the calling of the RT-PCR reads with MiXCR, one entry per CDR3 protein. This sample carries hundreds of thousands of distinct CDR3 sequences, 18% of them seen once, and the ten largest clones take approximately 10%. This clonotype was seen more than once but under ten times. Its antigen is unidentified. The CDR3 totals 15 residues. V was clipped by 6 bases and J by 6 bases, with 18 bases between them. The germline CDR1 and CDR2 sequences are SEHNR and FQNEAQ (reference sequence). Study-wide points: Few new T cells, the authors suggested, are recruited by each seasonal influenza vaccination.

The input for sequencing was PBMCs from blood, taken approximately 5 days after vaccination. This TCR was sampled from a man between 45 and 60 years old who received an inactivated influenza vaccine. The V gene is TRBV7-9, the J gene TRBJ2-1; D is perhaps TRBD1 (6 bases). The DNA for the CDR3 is TGTGCCAGCAGGACACGAGTACAGGGCTCCAATGAGCAGTTCTTC. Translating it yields CASRTRVQGSNEQFF.